The 8 T cell receptor beta chains below come from one sample, sequenced in a study of T cell repertoires in cytomegalovirus infection. TCRdb itself ran the reads through MiXCR, one entry per CDR3 protein. The data contain hundreds of thousands of distinct CDR3 sequences, 25% to 40% of them seen just once; the ten biggest clones take up about an eighth. For these receptors, no antigen is known. The specimen was cultured CD8+ T cells from PBMCs, collected from culture after CMV antigen stimulation. The source of these receptors is a human donor in good health (CMV status not recorded). Some clones in this sample may be carry-over from other donors' samples.

This clonotype has just a few counts. The V gene is TRBV5-1, the J gene TRBJ2-7; either TRBD1 or TRBD2 may supply D (5 bases each). V lost 0 bases and J lost 2, with 12 bases in between. The germline CDR1 and CDR2 sequences are SGHRS and YFSETQ. This CDR3 is 15 amino acids long. CDR3 sequence (DNA): TGCGCCAGCAGCTTGGGATACGGGGCCGCCTACGAGCAGTACTTC. Protein product: CASSLGYGAAYEQYF.

This clonotype was observed a handful of times. The V gene is TRBV12-3 or TRBV12-4, the J gene TRBJ2-1; D might be TRBD2 (5 bases). The CDR3 loop spans 15 amino acids. The V end was cut by 5 bases, the J end by 4 bases, with 15 bases between. The CDR3 DNA reads TGTGCCAGCAGTACCCGAGGGCAGGATTACAATGAGCAGTTCTTC. The encoded protein is CASSTRGQDYNEQFF.

The V call is TRBV14, the J call TRBJ1-3; 9 nucleotides match TRBD1. V shed 0 bases and J 4 bases; nucleotides not matched to a gene: 1. The germline gives CDR1 SGHDN, CDR2 FVKESK. The CDR3 totals 15 residues. The CDR3 loop reads CASSQDGTGGNTIYF. The CDR3 nucleotides read TGTGCCAGCAGCCAAGATGGGACAGGGGGAAACACCATATATTTT. Full variable domain (missing parts from reference TRBV14 and TRBJ1-3): EAGVTQFPSHSVIEKGQTVTLRCDPISGHDNLYWYRRVMGKEIKFLLHFVKESKQDESGMPNNRFLAERTGGTYSTLKVQPAELEDSGVYFCASSQDGTGGNTIYFGEGSWLTVV.

This sequence joins TRBV10-2 and TRBJ2-2; 8 bases fit TRBD2. The V segment lost 8 bases and the J segment 1 base; nucleotides outside the gene matches: 3. There are 14 residues in the CDR3. Germline CDR1 WSHSY, CDR2 SAAADI. The CDR3 coding sequence is TGCGCCAGCTCAGGGACTAGGAACACCGGGGAGCTGTTTTTT. It specifies CASSGTRNTGELFF.

The chain combines TRBV7-8 with TRBJ2-7; 8 bases align to TRBD2. The V segment lost 5 bases and the J segment 7 bases; nucleotides outside the gene matches: 7. CDR3 length equals 13 residues. CDR1 and CDR2 (germline): SGHVS, FQNEAQ. The CDR3 protein is CASSTRGGGEQYV. In DNA form, the CDR3 reads TGTGCCAGCAGCACTCGGGGGGGAGGGGAGCAGTACGTC.

This clonotype has a handful of counts. The chain's CDR3 is CASSPRGISNQPQHF. CDR3 bases: TGCGCCAGCAGTCCCAGGGGCATAAGCAATCAGCCCCAGCATTTT. V usage is TRBV4-1 and J usage is TRBJ1-5; a weak D match, TRBD1 (6 bases). The V and J ends lost 6 bases and 1 base respectively, with 13 bases between them. This CDR3 is built from 15 residues. Germline CDR1 MGHRA, CDR2 YSYEKL.

In this sample, this clonotype turned up a few times. The chain has TRBV10-2 and TRBJ2-5, with 12 bases that match TRBD2. The J segment lost 3 bases and the V segment lost 2 bases, leaving 4 bases of the junction unmatched. Germline V lookup: CDR1 WSHSY, CDR2 SAAADI. This CDR3 spans 16 amino acids. CDR3 bases: TGCGCCAGCAGTGAGGAACTAGCGGGGGGCGAAGAGACCCAGTACTTC. Translating it yields CASSEELAGGEETQYF.

A few counts support this clonotype. The genes are TRBV6-2 or TRBV6-3 and TRBJ2-1, with 7 bases lining up with TRBD1. Germline CDR1 and CDR2: MNHEY and SVGEGT. The CDR3 length is 12 residues. The J segment lost 7 bases and the V segment lost 7 bases, leaving 4 bases of the junction unmatched. In DNA, the CDR3 is TGTGCCAGCACCCAACAGGGGAATGAGCAGTTCTTC. Its protein product is CASTQQGNEQFF.